Below are 4 T cell receptor beta chains sequenced from a single sample in a study of cytomegalovirus exposure and HLA in healthy donors. Using immunoSEQ multiplex PCR, the repertoire was profiled, and TCRdb retains in-frame clones only, with some absent. The table lists 200,000 to 250,000 clones, 80% to 85% of them singletons. Sequences were obtained from PBMCs. Receptor source: a woman aged 25 to 45 in good health and CMV-seropositive.

This clone has only one observation. The V call is TRBV7-3, the J call TRBJ1-2, with 9 bases identical to TRBD1. CDR1 is SGHTA, CDR2 FQGTGA, per germline. The ends lost 5 bases at V and 6 bases at J; junction bases unmatched: 4. The CDR3 length is 13 residues. The CDR3 sequence: CASSQGQGDGYTF. In nucleotides, the CDR3 is TGTGCCAGCAGCCAGGGACAGGGAGATGGCTACACCTTC.

V is TRBV6-4 and J is TRBJ2-1, with 7 bases that match TRBD2. Germline trimming cut 5 bases from V and 0 bases from J; bases unmatched to any gene: 4. Germline values: CDR1 MRHNA, CDR2 SNTAGT. This CDR3 comprises 15 residues. As DNA, the CDR3 is TGTGCCAGCAGTTACGGCGGGAGCTCCTACAATGAGCAGTTCTTC. Its translation is CASSYGGSSYNEQFF.

For the CDR3, the DNA is TGTGCCTGGAGTCATGGGGGACAGGGGAGATTGATGGAGACCCAGTACTTC. It translates to CAWSHGGQGRLMETQYF. The rearrangement links TRBV30 to TRBJ2-5, with TRBD1 matching over 10 bases. The CDR3 runs 17 residues. J was trimmed by 5 bases and V by 2 bases; bases with no gene match: 14. Per the germline V gene, CDR1 is GTSNPN and CDR2 is SVGIG (reference sequence).

V and J are TRBV7-9 and TRBJ2-7; D gene ambiguous. CDR1 and CDR2 from the germline V gene are SEHNR and FQNEAQ (reference sequence). V was trimmed by 3 bases and J by 5 bases, leaving 14 bases between them. CDR3 length: 14 residues. The CDR3 here is CASSLNLVADEQYF. As DNA, the CDR3 is TGTGCCAGCAGCTTGAATTTGGTGGCGGACGAGCAGTACTTC.